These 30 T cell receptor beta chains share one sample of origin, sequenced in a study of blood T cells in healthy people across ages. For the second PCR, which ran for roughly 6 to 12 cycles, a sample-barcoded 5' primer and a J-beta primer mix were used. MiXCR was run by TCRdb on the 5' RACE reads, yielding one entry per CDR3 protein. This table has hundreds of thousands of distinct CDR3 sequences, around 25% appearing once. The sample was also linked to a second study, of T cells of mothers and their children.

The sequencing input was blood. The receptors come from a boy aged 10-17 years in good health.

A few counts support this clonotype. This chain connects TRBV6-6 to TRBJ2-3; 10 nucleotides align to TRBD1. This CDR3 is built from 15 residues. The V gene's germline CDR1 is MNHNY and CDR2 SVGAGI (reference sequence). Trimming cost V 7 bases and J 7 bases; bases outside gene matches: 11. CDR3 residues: CASMPRDRGANTQYF. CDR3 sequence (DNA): TGTGCCAGCATGCCCCGGGACAGGGGAGCGAATACGCAGTATTTT.

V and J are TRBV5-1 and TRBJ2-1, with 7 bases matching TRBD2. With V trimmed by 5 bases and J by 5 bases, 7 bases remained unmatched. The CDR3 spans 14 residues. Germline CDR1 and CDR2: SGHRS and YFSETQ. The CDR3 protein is CASSFMTSNNEQFF. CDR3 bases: TGCGCCAGCAGTTTCATGACTAGCAACAATGAGCAGTTCTTC.

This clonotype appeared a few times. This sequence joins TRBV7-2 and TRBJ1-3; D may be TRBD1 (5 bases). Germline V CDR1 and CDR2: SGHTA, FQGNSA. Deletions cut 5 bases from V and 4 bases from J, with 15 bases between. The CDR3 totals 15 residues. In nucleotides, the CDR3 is TGTGCCAGCAGCGATCGGGGGTCGGGAGGAAACACCATATATTTT. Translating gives CASSDRGSGGNTIYF. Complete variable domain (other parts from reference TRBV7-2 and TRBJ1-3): GAGVSQSPSNKVTEKGKDVELRCDPISGHTALYWYRQSLGQGLEFLIYFQGNSAPDKSGLPSDRFSAERTGGSVSTLTIQRTQQEDSAVYLCASSDRGSGGNTIYFGEGSWLTVV.

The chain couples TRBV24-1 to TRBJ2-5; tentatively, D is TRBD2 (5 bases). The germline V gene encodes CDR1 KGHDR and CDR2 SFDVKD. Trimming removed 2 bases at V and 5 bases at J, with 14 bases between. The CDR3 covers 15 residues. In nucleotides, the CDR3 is TGTGCCACCAGTGATTCATCGGAGTCGGGGGAGACCCAGTACTTC. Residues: CATSDSSESGETQYF.

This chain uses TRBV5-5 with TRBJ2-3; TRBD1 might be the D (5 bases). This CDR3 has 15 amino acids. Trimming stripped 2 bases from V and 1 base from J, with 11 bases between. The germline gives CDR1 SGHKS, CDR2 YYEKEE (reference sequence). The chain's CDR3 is CASSLGSGRTDTQYF. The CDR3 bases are TGTGCCAGCAGCTTAGGTTCAGGGCGCACAGATACGCAGTATTTT.

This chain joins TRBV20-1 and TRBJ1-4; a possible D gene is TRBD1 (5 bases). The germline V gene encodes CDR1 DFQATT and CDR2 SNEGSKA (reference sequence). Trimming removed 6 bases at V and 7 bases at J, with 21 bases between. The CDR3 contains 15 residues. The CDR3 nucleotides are TGCAGTGCCCCACGGGGGGGGTTGGCGCGTGAAAAACTGTTTTTT. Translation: CSAPRGGLAREKLFF.

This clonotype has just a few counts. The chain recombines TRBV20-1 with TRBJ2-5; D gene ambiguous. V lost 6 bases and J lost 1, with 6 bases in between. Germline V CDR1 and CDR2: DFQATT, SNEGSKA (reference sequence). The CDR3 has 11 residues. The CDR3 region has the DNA TGCAGTGCCCTCACCCAAGAGACCCAGTACTTC. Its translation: CSALTQETQYF.

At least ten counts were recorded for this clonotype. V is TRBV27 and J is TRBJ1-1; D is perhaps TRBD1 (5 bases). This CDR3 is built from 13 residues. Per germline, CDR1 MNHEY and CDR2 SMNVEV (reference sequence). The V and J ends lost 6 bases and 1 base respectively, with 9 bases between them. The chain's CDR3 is CASSLTENTEAFF. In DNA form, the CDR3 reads TGTGCCAGCAGCCTGACAGAGAACACTGAAGCTTTCTTT.

CDR3 bases: TGCAGTGCTAGAACAGTCGATGACTCCACCTTC. Its protein is CSARTVDDSTF. This chain links TRBV20-1 with TRBJ1-2, with D hard to call. The CDR3 is made up of 11 amino acids. Trimming shortened V by 2 bases and J by 13 bases, and 14 bases separated the two germline ends. Germline values: CDR1 DFQATT, CDR2 SNEGSKA (reference sequence).

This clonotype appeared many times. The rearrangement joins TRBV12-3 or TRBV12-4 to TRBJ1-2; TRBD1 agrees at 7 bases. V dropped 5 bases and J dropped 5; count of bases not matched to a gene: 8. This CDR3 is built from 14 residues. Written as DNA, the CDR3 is TGTGCCAGCAGTCCCCCGGGACAGCTTTATGGCTACACCTTC. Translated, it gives CASSPPGQLYGYTF.

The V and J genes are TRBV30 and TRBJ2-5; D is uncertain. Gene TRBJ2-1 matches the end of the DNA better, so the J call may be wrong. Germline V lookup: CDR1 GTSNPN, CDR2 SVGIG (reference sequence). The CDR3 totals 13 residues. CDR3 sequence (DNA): TGTGCCTGGAGTGTAACAACCTACAATGAGCAGTTCTTC. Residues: CAWSVTTYNEQFF.

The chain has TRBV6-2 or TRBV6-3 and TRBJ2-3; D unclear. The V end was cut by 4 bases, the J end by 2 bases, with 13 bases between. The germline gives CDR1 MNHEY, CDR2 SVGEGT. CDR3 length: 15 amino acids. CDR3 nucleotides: TGTGCCAGCAGTTTCATCGTCGCCCCCACAGATACGCAGTATTTT. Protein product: CASSFIVAPTDTQYF.

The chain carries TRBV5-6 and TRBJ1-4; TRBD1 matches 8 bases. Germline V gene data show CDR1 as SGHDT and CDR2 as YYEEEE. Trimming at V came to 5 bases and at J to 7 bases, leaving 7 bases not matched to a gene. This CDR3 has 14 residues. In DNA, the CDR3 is TGTGCCAGCAGGTTGACAGGGGAGTTTGAAAAACTGTTTTTT. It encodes CASRLTGEFEKLFF.

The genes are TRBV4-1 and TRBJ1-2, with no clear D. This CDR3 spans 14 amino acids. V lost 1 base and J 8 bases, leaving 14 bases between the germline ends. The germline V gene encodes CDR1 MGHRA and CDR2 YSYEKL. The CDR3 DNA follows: TGCGCCAGCAGCCAAGGAAAGTACGATTACGGCTACACCTTC. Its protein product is CASSQGKYDYGYTF.

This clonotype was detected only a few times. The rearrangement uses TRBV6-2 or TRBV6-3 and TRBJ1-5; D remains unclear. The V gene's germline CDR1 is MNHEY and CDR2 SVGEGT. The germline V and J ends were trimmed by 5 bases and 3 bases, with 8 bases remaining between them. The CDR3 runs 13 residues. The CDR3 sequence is CASSGLDNQPQHF. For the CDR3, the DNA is TGTGCCAGCAGTGGACTGGACAATCAGCCCCAGCATTTT.

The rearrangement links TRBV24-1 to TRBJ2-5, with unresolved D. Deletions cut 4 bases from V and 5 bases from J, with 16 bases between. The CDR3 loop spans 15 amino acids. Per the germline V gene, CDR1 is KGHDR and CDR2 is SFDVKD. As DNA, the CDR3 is TGTGCCACCAGTGAGACGGGTGTGAAGGGCGAGACCCAGTACTTC. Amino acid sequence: CATSETGVKGETQYF.

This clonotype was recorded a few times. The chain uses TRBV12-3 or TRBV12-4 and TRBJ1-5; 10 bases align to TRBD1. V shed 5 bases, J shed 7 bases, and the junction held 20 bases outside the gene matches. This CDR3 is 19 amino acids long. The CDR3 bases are TGTGCCAGCAGTGGACGCGGAGTCCCGGGACAGGGGAGCGGACAGCCCCAGCATTTT. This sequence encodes CASSGRGVPGQGSGQPQHF.

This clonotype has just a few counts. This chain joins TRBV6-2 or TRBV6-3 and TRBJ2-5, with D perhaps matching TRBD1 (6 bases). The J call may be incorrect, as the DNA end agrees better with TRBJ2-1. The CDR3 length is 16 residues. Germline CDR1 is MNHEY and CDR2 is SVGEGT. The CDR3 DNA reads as TGTGCCAGCAGTTACTCCCATGACAGGTACTACAATGAGCAGTTCTTC. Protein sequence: CASSYSHDRYYNEQFF.

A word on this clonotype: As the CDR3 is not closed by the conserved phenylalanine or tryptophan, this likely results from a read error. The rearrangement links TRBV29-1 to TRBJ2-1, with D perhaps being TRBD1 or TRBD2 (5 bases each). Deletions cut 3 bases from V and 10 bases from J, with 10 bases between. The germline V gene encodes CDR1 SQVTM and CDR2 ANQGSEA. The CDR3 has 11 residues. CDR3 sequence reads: CSVDYGGEQFL. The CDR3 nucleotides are TGCAGCGTTGACTATGGGGGAGAGCAGTTCCTC.

CDR3 nucleotides: TGTGCCAGCAGCCCGTGGGACAGCCCCACTGAAGCTTTCTTT. It encodes CASSPWDSPTEAFF. The rearrangement uses TRBV3-1 and TRBJ1-1, with 7 bases lining up with TRBD1. Germline V gene sequence: CDR1 LGHDT, CDR2 YNNKEL (reference sequence). V was pared by 4 bases and J by 4 bases, with 6 bases of the junction left unmatched. This CDR3 contains 14 residues. The full variable domain, in which reference TRBV3-1 and TRBJ1-1 provide the parts outside the CDR3, is DTAVSQTPKYLVTQMGNDKSIKCEQNLGHDTMYWYKQDSKKFLKIMFSYNNKELIINETVPNRFSPKSPDKAHLNLHINSLELGDSAVYFCASSPWDSPTEAFFGQGTRLTVV.

The CDR3 nucleotides read TGTGCCTGGAGTGTAATCGGGCCAGGCGATGGCTACACCTTC. It specifies CAWSVIGPGDGYTF. The gene calls are TRBV30 and TRBJ1-2; D gene uncertain. CDR1 is GTSNPN and CDR2 is SVGIG in the germline V gene (reference sequence). The CDR3 has 14 residues. Trimming stripped 0 bases from V and 6 bases from J, with 14 bases between.

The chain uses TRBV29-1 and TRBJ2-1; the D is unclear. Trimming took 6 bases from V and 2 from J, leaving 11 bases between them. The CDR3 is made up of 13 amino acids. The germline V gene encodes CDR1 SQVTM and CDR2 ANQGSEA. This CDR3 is CSVLPSTYNEQFF. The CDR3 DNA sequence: TGCAGCGTCCTACCTTCGACCTACAATGAGCAGTTCTTC.

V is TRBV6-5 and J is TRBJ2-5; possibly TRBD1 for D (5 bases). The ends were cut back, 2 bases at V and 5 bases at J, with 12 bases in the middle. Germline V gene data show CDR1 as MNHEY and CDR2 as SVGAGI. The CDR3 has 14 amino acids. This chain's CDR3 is CASSYAQGRETQYF. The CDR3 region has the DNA TGTGCCAGCAGTTACGCCCAGGGTCGGGAGACCCAGTACTTC.

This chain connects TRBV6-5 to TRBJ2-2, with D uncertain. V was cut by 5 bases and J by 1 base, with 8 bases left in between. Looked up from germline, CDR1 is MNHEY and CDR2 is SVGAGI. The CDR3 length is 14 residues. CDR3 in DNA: TGTGCCAGCAGTCCTATGGGGAACACCGGGGAGCTGTTTTTT. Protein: CASSPMGNTGELFF.

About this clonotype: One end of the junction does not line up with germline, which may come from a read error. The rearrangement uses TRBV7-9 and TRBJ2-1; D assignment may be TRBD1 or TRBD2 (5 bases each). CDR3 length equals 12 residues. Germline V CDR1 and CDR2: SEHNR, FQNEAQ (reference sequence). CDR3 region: CASSSGAMGKDF. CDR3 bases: TGTGCCAGCAGCTCCGGGGCCATGGGAAAGGACTTC.

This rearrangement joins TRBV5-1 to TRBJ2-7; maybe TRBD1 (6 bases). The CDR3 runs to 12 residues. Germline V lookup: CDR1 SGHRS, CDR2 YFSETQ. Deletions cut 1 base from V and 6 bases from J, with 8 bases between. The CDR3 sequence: CASSLQGLEQYF. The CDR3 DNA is TGCGCCAGCAGCTTGCAGGGGCTCGAGCAGTACTTC.

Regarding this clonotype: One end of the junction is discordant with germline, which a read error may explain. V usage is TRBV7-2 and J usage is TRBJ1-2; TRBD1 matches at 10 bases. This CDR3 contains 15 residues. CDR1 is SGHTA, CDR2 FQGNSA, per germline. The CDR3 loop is CASSLAVGTGVGCTF. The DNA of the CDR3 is TGTGCCAGCAGCTTAGCGGTCGGGACAGGGGTTGGCTGCACCTTC. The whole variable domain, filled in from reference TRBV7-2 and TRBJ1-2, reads GAGVSQSPSNKVTEKGKDVELRCDPISGHTALYWYRQSLGQGLEFLIYFQGNSAPDKSGLPSDRFSAERTGGSVSTLTIQRTQQEDSAVYLCASSLAVGTGVGCTFGSGTRLTVV.

The CDR3 region has the DNA TGCAGTGCTAGTAGGTCTAGGGGACTAGCGACAAAAGAGACCCAGTACTTC. Amino acids: CSASRSRGLATKETQYF. This chain connects TRBV20-1 to TRBJ2-5; TRBD2 matches 10 bases. Trimming took 3 bases from V and 3 from J; bases not matched to a gene: 13. The CDR3 contains 17 residues. CDR1 and CDR2 (germline): DFQATT, SNEGSKA (reference sequence).

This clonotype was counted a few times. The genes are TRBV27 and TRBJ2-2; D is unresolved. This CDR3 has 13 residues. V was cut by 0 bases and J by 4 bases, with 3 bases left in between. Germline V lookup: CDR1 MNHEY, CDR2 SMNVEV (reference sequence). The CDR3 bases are TGTGCCAGCAGTTTATCTGCCACCGGGGAGCTGTTTTTT. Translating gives CASSLSATGELFF.

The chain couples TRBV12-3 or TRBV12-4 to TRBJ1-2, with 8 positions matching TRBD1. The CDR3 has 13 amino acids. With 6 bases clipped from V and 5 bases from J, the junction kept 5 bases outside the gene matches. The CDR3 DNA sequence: TGTGCCAGCAGAGAGGGACAGGCATATGGCTACACCTTC. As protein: CASREGQAYGYTF.